This entry describes one T cell receptor beta chain. With 4 bases clipped from V and 2 bases from J, the junction kept 4 bases outside the gene matches. The CDR3 runs 16 residues. Germline CDR1 is LNHDA and CDR2 is SQIVND (reference sequence). The data originate from a study of blood T cell repertoires in COVID-19. The overall study: The United States, Italy and Spain were the sources of the acute and convalescent COVID-19 samples. T cells, B-cell-depleted T cells, or PBMCs supplied cDNA or gDNA.

As handled by the study authors: Amplification with reference gene primers provided the estimates of nucleated cell counts. Sequenced by immunoSEQ multiplex PCR; TCRdb stores in-frame clones only, minus some. That table supplies the V and J calls and clone size; D and trimming were determined from the DNA. The table records under 300,000 clones, nearly 95% of them present only once. The source material was peripheral blood. The receptor's source is a man younger than 45 with COVID-19, enrolled during active disease. The chain employs TRBV19 and TRBJ2-3, with TRBD2 matching over 12 bases. CDR3 sequence reads: CASSKRTSGATDTQYF. DNA for the CDR3: TGTGCCAGTAGTAAGAGGACTAGCGGGGCCACAGATACGCAGTATTTT. The variable domain in full, completed from reference TRBV19 and TRBJ2-3, reads DGGITQSPKYLFRKEGQNVTLSCEQNLNHDAMYWYRQDPGQGLRLIYYSQIVNDFQKGDIAEGYSVSREKKESFPLTVTSAQKNPTAFYLCASSKRTSGATDTQYFGPGTRLTVL.